This T cell receptor beta chain was identified in a study of CD8+CD57+ T cells in acquired aplastic anemia. TCR beta VDJ and CDR3 profiles were obtained from a genomic DNA template. One entry per CDR3 protein, called by TCRdb with MiXCR from the reads. Here the sample spans some 410,000 distinct CDR3 sequences, about two thirds being singletons. Material: sorted CD4+, CD8+, or CD8+CD57+ T cells (not recorded which) from PBMCs. This TCR came from a human donor in good health, serving as a control.

The CDR3 DNA sequence: TGTGCCAGCAGCGTGTGGTTGGGCGGGGAGCAGTACTTC. This codes for CASSVWLGGEQYF. The chain uses TRBV7-4 and TRBJ2-7; a possible D gene is TRBD2 (5 bases). CDR1 SGHVT and CDR2 SQSDAQ come from the germline V gene. V lost 5 bases to trimming and J lost 7 bases, with 15 bases between them. The CDR3 has 13 residues.